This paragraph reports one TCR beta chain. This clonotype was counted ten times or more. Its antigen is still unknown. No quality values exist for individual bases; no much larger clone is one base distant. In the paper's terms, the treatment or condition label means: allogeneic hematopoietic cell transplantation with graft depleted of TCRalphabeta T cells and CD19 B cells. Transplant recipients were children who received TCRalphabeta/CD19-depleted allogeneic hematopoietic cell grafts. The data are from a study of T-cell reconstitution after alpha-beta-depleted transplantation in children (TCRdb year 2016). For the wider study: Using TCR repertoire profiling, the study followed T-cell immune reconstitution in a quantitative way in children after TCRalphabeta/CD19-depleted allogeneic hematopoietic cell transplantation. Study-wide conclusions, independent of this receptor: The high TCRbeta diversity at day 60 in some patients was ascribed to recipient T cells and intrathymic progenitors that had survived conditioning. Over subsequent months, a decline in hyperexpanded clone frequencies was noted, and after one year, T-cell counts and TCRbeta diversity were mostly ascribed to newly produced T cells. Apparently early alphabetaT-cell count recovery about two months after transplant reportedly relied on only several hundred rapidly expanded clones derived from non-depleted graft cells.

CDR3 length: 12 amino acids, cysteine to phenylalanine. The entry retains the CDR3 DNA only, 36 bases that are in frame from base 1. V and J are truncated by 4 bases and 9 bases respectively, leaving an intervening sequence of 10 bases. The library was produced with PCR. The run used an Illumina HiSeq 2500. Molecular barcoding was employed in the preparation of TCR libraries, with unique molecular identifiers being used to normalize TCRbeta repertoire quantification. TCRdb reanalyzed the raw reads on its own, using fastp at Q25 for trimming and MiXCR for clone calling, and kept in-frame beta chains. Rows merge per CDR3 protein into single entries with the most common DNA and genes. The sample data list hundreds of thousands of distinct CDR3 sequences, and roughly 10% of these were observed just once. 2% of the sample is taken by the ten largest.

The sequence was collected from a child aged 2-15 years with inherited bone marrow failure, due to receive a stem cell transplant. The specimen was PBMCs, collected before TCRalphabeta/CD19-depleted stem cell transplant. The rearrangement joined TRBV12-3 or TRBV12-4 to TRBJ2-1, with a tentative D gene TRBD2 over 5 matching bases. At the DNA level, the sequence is TGTGCCAGCAGTTCGGACTCTGGTGAGCAGTTCTTC. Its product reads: CASSSDSGEQFF.